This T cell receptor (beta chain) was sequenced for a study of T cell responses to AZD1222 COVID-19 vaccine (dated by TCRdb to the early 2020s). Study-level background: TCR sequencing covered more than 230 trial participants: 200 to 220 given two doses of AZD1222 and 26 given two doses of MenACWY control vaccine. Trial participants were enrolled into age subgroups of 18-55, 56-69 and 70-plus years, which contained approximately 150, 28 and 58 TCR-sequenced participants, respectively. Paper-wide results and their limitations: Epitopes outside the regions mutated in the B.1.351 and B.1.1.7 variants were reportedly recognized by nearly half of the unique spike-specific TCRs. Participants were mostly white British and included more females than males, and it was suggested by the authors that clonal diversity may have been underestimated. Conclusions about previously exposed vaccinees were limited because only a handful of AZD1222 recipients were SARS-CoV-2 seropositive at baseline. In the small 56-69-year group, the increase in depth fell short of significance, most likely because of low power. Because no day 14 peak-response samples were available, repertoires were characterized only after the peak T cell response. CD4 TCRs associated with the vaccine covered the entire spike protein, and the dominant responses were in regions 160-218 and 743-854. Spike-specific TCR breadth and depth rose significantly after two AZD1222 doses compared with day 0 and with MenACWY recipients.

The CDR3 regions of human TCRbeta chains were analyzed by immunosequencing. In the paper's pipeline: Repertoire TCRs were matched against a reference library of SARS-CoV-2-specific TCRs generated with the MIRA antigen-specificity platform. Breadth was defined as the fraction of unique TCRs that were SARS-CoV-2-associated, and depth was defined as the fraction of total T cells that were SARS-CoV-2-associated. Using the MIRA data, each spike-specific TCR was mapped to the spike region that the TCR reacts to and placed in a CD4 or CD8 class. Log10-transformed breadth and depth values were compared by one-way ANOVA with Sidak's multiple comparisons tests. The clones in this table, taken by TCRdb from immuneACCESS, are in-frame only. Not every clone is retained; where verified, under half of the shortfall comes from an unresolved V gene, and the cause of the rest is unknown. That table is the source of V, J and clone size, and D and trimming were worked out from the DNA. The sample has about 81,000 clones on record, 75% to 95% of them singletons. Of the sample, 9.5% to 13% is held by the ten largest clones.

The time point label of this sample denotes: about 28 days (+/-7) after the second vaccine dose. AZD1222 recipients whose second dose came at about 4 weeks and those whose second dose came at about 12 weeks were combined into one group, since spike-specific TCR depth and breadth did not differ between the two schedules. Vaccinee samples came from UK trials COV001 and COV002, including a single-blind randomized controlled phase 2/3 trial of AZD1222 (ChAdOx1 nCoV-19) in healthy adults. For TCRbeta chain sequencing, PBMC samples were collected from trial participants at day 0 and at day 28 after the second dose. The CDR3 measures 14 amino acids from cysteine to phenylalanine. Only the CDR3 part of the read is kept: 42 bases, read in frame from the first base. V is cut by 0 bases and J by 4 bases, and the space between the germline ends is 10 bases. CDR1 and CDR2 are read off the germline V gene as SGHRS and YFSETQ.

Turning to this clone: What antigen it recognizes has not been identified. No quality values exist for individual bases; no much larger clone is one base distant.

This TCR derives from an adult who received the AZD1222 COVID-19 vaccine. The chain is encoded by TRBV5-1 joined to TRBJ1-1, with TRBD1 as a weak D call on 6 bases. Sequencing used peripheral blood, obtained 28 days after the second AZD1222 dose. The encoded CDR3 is CASSLGTGTTEAFF. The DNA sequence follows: TGCGCCAGCAGCTTGGGAACAGGGACCACTGAAGCTTTCTTT.